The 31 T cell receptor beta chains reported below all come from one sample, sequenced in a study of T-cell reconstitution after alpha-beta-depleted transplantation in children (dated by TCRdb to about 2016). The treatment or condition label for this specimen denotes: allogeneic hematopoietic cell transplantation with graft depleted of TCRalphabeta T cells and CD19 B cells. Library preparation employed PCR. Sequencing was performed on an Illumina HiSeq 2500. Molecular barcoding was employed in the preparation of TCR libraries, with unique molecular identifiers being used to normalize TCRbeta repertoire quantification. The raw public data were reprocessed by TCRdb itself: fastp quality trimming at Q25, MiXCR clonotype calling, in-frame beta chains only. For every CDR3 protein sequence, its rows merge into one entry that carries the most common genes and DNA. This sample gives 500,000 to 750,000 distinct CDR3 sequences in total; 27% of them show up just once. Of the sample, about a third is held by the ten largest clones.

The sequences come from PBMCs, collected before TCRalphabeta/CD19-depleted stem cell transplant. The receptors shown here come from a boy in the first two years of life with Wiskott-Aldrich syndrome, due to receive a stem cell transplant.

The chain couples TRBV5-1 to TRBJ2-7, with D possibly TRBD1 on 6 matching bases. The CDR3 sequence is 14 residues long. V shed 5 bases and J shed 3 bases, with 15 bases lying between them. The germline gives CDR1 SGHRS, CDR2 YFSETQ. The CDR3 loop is CASSGMGADYEQYF. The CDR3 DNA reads TGCGCCAGCAGTGGGATGGGGGCGGACTACGAGCAGTACTTC.

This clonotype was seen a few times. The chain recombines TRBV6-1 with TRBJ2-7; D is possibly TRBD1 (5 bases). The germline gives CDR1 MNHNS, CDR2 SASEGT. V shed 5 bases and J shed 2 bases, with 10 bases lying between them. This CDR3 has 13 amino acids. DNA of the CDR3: TGTGCCAGCAGTCGACAGTCTACCTACGAGCAGTACTTC. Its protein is CASSRQSTYEQYF.

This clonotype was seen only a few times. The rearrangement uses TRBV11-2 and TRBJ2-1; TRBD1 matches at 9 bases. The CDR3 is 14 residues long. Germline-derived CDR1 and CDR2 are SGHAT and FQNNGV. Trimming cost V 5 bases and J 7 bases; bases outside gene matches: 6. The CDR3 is CASSQLDRGNEQFF. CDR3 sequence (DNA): TGTGCCAGCAGCCAATTGGACAGGGGAAATGAGCAGTTCTTC.

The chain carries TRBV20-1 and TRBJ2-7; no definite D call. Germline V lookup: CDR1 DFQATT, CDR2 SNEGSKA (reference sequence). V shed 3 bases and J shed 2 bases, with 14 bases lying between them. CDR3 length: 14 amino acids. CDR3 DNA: TGCAGTGCTAGGGCGATACCATCTACCTACGAGCAGTACTTC. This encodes CSARAIPSTYEQYF.

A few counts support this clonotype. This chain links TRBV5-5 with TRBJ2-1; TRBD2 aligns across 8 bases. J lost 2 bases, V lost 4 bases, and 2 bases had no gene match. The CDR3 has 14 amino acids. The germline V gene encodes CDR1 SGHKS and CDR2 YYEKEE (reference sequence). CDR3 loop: CASSREGPYNEQFF. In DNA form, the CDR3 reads TGTGCCAGCAGCCGGGAGGGCCCCTACAATGAGCAGTTCTTC.

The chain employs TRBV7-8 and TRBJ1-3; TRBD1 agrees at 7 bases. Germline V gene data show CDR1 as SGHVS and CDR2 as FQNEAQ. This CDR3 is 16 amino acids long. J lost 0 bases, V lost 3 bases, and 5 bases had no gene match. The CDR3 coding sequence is TGTGCCAGCAGCTTGTTCCGGGACAGCTCTGGAAACACCATATATTTT. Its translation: CASSLFRDSSGNTIYF.

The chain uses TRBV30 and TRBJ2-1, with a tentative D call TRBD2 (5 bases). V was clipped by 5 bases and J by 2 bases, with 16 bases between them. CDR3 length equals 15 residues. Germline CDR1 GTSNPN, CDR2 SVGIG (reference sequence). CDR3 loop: CAWSVGIHAYNEQFF. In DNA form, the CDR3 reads TGTGCCTGGTCTGTCGGGATTCACGCCTACAATGAGCAGTTCTTC.

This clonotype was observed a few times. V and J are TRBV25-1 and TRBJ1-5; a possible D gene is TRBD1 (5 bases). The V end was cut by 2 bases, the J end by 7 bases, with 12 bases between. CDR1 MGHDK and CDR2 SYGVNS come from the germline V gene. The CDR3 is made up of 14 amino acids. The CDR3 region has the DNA TGTGCCAGCAGTGAACAACAGGAGGGACAGCCCCAGCATTTT. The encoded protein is CASSEQQEGQPQHF.

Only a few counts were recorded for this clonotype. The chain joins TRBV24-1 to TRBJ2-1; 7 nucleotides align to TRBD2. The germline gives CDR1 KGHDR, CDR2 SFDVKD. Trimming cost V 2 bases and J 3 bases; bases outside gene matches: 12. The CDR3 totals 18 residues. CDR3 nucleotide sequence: TGTGCCACCAGTGATTCACGACTGGGAGGGAAGGGCTACAATGAGCAGTTCTTC. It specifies CATSDSRLGGKGYNEQFF.

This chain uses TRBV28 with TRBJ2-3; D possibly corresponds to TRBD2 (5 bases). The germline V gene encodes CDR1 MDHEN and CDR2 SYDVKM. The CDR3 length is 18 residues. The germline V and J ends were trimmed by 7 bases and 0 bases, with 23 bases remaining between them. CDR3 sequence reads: CASTLRREAVTSTDTQYF. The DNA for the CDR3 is TGTGCCAGCACCCTTAGAAGGGAAGCGGTTACTAGCACAGATACGCAGTATTTT.

The CDR3 bases are TGCGCCAGCAGCTTTGGACTAGCGGGAATCGGTGAGCAGTACTTC. It translates to CASSFGLAGIGEQYF. The chain joins TRBV5-1 to TRBJ2-7; 12 bases map to TRBD2. The CDR3 has 15 residues. Trimming at V came to 2 bases and at J to 7 bases, leaving 7 bases not matched to a gene. Germline CDR1 is SGHRS and CDR2 is YFSETQ.

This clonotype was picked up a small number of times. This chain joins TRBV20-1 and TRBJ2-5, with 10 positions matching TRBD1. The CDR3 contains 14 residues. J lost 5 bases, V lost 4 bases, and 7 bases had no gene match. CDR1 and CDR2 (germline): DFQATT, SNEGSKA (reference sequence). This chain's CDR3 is CSATGTGVGETQYF. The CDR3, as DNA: TGCAGTGCTACCGGGACAGGGGTAGGGGAGACCCAGTACTTC.

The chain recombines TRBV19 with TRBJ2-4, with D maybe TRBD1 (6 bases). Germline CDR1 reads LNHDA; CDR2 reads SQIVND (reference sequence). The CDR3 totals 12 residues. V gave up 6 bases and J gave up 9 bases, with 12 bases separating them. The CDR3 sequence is CASRGARGIQYF. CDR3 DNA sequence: TGTGCCAGTAGGGGGGCGCGAGGCATTCAGTACTTC.

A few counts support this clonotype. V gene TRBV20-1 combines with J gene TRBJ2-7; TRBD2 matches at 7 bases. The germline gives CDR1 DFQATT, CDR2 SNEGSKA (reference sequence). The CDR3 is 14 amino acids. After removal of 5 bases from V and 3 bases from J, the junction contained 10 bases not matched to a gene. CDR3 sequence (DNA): TGCAGTGCTTTCCAACCGGGACTAATCTACGAGCAGTACTTC. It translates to CSAFQPGLIYEQYF.

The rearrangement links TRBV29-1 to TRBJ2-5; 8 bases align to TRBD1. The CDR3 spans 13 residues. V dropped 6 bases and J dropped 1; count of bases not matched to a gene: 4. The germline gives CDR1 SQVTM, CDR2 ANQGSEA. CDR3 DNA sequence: TGCAGCGTAGACAGGGGCGCCCAAGAGACCCAGTACTTC. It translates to CSVDRGAQETQYF.

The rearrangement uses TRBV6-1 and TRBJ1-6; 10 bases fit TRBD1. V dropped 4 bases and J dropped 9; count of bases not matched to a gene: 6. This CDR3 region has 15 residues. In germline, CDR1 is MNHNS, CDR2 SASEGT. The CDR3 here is CASSATGTGVSPLHF. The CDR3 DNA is TGTGCCAGCAGTGCGACCGGGACAGGGGTTTCACCCCTCCACTTT.

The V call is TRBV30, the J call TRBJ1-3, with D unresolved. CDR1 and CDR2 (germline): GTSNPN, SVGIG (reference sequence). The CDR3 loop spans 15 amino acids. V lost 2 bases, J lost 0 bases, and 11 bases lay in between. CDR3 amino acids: CAWSLITSSGNTIYF. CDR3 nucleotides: TGTGCCTGGAGTTTAATTACGAGCTCTGGAAACACCATATATTTT.

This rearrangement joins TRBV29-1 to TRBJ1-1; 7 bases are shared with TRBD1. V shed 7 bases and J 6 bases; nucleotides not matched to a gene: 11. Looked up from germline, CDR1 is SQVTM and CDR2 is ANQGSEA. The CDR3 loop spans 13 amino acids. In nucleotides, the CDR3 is TGCAGCGCGTCGACAGGGCATAAGGCTGAAGCTTTCTTT. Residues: CSASTGHKAEAFF.

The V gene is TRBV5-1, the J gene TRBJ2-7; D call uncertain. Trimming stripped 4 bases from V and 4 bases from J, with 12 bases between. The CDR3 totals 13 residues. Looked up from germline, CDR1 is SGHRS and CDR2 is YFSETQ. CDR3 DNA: TGCGCCAGCAGCCTTGGTTCCGGTTACGAGCAGTACTTC. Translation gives CASSLGSGYEQYF.

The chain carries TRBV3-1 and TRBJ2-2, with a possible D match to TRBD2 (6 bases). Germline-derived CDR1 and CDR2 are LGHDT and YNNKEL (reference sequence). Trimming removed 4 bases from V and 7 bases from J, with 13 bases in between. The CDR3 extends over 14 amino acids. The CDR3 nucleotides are TGTGCCAGCAGCCTAGCGGAAGCGGGCGGGGAGCTGTTTTTT. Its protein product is CASSLAEAGGELFF.

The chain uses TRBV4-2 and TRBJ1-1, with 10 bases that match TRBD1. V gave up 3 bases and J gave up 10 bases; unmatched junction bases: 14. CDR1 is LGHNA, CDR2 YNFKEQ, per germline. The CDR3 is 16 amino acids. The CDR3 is CASSHQIRTGGFGAFF. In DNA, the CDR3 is TGTGCCAGCAGCCATCAAATCCGGACAGGGGGATTTGGAGCTTTCTTT.

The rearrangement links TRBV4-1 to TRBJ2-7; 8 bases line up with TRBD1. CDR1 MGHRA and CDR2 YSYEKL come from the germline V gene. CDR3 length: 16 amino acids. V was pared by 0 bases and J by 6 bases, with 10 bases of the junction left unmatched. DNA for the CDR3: TGCGCCAGCAGCCAAGATCCCCGGACAGGGATGGGCGAGCAGTACTTC. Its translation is CASSQDPRTGMGEQYF.

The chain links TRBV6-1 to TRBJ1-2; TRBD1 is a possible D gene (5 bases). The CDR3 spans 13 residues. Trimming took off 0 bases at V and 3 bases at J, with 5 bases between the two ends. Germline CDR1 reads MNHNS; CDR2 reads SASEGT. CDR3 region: CASSEAGDYGYTF. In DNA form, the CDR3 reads TGTGCCAGCAGTGAAGCGGGGGACTATGGCTACACCTTC.

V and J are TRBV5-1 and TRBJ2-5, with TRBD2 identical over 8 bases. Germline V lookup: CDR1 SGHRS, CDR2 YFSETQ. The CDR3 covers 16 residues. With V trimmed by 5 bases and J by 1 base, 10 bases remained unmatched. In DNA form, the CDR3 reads TGCGCCAGCAGGGCCATGAAAACTAGCGGCCAAGAGACCCAGTACTTC. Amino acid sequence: CASRAMKTSGQETQYF.

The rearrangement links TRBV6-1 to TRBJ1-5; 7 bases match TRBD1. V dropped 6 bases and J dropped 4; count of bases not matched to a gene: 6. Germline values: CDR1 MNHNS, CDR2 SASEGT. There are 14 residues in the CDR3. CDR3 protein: CASSPTGRNQPQHF. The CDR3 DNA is TGTGCCAGCAGCCCGACAGGGCGGAATCAGCCCCAGCATTTT.

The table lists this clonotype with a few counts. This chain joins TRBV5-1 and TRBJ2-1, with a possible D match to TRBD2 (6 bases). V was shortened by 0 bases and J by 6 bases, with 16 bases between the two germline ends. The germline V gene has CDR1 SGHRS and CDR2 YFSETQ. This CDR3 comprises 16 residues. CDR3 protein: CASSLAAGSGANEQFF. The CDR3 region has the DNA TGCGCCAGCAGCTTGGCCGCGGGGAGCGGTGCCAATGAGCAGTTCTTC.

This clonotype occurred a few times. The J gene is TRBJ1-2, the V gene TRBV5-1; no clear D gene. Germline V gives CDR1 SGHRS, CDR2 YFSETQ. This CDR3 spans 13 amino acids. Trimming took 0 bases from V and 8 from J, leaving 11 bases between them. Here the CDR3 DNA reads TGCGCCAGCAGCTTGGGATTAATTAAGGGCTACACCTTC. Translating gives CASSLGLIKGYTF.

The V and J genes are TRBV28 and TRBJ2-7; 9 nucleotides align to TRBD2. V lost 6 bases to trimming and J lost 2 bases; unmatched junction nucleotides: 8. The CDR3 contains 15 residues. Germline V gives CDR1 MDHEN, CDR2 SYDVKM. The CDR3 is CASRAVIAGAYEQYF. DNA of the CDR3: TGTGCCAGCAGAGCAGTTATAGCGGGAGCCTACGAGCAGTACTTC.

The CDR3 loop is CASSLRDRGIHEQFF. As DNA, the CDR3 is TGCGCCAGCAGCCTCCGGGACAGGGGGATCCATGAGCAGTTCTTC. This rearrangement joins TRBV4-1 to TRBJ2-1; 11 positions match TRBD1. Trimming removed 4 bases from V and 8 bases from J; junction bases left unmatched: 7. There are 15 residues in the CDR3. The germline V gene has CDR1 MGHRA and CDR2 YSYEKL.

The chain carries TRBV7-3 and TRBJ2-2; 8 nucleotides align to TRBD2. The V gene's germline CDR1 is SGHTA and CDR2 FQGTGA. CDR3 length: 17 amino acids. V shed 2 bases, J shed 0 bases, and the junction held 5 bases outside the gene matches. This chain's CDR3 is CASSLVPGLANTGELFF. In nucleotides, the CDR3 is TGTGCCAGCAGCTTAGTTCCGGGACTAGCGAACACCGGGGAGCTGTTTTTT.

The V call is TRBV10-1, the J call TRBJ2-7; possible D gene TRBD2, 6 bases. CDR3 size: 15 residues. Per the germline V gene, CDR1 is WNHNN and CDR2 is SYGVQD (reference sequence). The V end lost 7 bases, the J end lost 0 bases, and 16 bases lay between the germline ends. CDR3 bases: TGCGCCAGCACGCGGGGCGCACCGAGCTCCTACGAGCAGTACTTC. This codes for CASTRGAPSSYEQYF.